This record covers a single TCR beta chain. Antigen specificity is unknown. This entry is derived from a study of T cell repertoires in cytomegalovirus infection. Overall study: HLA-B-restricted CMV epitopes that are well studied, plus recently identified HLA-C-restricted ones, were used by the study. Public TCR beta signatures provided an indication of both CMV infection and a matching HLA type. Study results and limitations: The study identified carriers of CMV plus the relevant HLA from cumulative public TCR beta family frequency.

Via MiXCR, TCRdb re-called the reads, giving one row per CDR3 protein. Of approximately 100,000 distinct CDR3 sequences listed, around 40% were seen once; the top ten hold just under 75%. Per germline, CDR1 LNHDA and CDR2 SQIVND (reference sequence). The V and J ends lost 6 bases and 4 bases respectively, with 12 bases between them. The CDR3 is 13 amino acids. The chain links TRBV19 to TRBJ2-5, with D possibly TRBD1 on 6 matching bases. Here the sequenced sample was CD8+ T cells from cultured PBMCs, taken from culture after CMV antigen stimulation. The sequence came from a human donor in good health (CMV status not recorded). Some clones in this sample may be carry-over from other donors' samples. CDR3 sequence (DNA): TGTGCCAGTAGGGACAGTTTTCGAGAGACCCAGTACTTC. Translating it yields CASRDSFRETQYF.